This T cell receptor beta chain comes out of a study of cytomegalovirus exposure and HLA in healthy donors. Study results and limitations: As a later analysis revealed, most CMV-associated TCR beta chains appeared HLA-restricted. It emerged from a later analysis that several of the most significant clusters appeared to be linked to common viral pathogens. It was assumed in the presence/absence analyses that sequencing depth was roughly uniform across donors. Later analysis associated a missense DCLRE1C variant with TCR beta V- and J-gene trimming.

Amplification used 60 Vbeta primers and 13 Jbeta primers. The method was immunoSEQ multiplex PCR; TCRdb's version includes in-frame clones alone and lacks a portion of them. Among around 100,000 clones listed, around 73% were seen once. The germline gives CDR1 MNHEY, CDR2 SVGAGI. The V and J ends lost 5 bases and 5 bases respectively, with 15 bases between them. This CDR3 spans 14 amino acids. Concerning this clone itself: Its matching antigen is unknown.

The TCR originated in a woman aged 30 to 39 in good health and CMV-seropositive. The J gene is TRBJ1-2, the V gene TRBV6-5, with D perhaps TRBD1 (5 bases). The material sequenced was PBMCs. The CDR3 DNA reads TGTGCCAGCAGTGAAGGAGGGACGGCGTATGGCTACACCTTC. This encodes CASSEGGTAYGYTF.